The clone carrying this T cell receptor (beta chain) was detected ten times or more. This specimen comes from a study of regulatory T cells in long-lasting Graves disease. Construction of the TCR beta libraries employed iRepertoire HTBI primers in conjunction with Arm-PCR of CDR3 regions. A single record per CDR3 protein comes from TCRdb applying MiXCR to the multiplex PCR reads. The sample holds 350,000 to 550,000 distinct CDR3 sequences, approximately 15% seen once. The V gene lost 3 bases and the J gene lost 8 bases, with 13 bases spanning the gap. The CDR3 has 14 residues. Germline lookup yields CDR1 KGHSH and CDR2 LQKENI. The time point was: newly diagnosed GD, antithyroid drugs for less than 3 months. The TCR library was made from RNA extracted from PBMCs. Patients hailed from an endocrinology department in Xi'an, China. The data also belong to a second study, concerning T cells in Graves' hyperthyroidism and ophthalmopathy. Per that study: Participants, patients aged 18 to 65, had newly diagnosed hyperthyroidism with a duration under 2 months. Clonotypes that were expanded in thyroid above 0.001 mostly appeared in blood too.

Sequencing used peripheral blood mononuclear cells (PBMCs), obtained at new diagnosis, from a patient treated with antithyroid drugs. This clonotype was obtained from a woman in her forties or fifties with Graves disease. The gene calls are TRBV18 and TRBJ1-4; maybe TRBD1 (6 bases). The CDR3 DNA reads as TGTGCCAGCTCACCGGGTCAGGGGAAGGAAAAACTGTTTTTT. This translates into CASSPGQGKEKLFF.